Below, one T cell receptor (delta chain) is given with its context. Its antigen is unknown. Sequence at one end of the junction differs from germline and may be a read error. The sample is drawn from a study of gamma-delta T cells after stem cell transplantation (dated by TCRdb to between 2015 and 2016). Spanning cysteine to phenylalanine, the CDR3 consists of 15 amino acids. The sequence is cut down to CDR3 DNA, 45 bases in frame from base 1. Based on the germline V gene, the CDR1 and CDR2 sequences are GEAIGNYY and EKD. Preparation of the library involved RT-PCR. Sequencing was carried out with an Illumina MiSeq. TCRdb called clones from the public reads with CATT, and repeated DNA sequences were later combined into one row. This sample lists more than 950 delta-chain clones; roughly 10% were detected once. The top ten clonotypes cover less than 45% of the sample.

Material for sequencing was gamma-delta T cells. The rearranged chain carries TRDV2 and TRDJ1; no D gene is confidently identified. The TCR sequence derives from a human donor. It is not recorded whose cells these are; they may come from a transplant donor. The DNA is TGTGCCTGTGACACTTGGGACTCTCCTGTCGATAACCTCATCTTT. It codes for CACDTWDSPVDNLIF.